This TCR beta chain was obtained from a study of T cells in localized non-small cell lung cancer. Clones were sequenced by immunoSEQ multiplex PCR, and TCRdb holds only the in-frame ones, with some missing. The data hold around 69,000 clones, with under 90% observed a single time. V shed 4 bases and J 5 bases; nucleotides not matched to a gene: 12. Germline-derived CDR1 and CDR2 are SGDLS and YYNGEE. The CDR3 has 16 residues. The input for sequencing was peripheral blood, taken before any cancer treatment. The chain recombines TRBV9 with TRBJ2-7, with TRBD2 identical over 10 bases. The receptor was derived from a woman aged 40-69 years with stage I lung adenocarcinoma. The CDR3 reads CASSPGLAEPPHEQYF. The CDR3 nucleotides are TGTGCCAGCAGCCCCGGACTAGCGGAACCTCCTCACGAGCAGTACTTC.